This entry concerns a single T cell receptor (beta chain). The data were taken from a study of blood T cell repertoires in COVID-19. Across the whole study: Sites in the United States, Italy and Spain provided acute and convalescent COVID-19 samples. Sources were T cells, B-cell-depleted T cells, or PBMCs; the material itself was cDNA or gDNA.

This CDR3 has 14 residues. CDR1 SGHTS and CDR2 YDEGEE come from the germline V gene. The V gene end was trimmed by 5 bases and the J gene end by 3 bases; junction bases not matched to a gene: 7. Original processing methods: Scientists estimated how many nucleated cells there were by amplifying reference gene primers. Assay: immunoSEQ multiplex PCR; the TCRdb copy retains only in-frame clones and omits some. The DNA gave D and trimming, while V, J and clone size come from that table. The table includes about 330,000 clones, approximately 87% detected once. The rearrangement uses TRBV5-8 and TRBJ2-7, with 8 bases lining up with TRBD1. The specimen was peripheral blood. The clonotype was recovered from a woman aged 50 to 60 with active or convalescent COVID-19. The CDR3 region has the DNA TGTGCCAGCAGGGACAGGGTGGCCTTCTACGAGCAGTACTTC. It is translated as CASRDRVAFYEQYF.